This T cell receptor (beta chain) was found in a study of cytomegalovirus exposure and HLA in healthy donors. After removal of 4 bases from V and 5 bases from J, the junction contained 11 bases not matched to a gene. Germline lookup yields CDR1 SGHRS and CDR2 YFSETQ. The CDR3 is 15 amino acids. Vbeta (60) and Jbeta (13) primers were used in the PCR. Clones were read by immunoSEQ multiplex PCR, and TCRdb kept only the in-frame ones, dropping some. The data hold tens of thousands of clones, with around three quarters observed a single time. Sequenced input: PBMCs. This receptor was obtained from a woman aged 35 to 49 in good health and CMV-seropositive. The chain carries TRBV5-1 and TRBJ2-7; 8 nucleotides match TRBD1. CDR3 amino acids: CASSLFQGASNEQYF. The DNA for the CDR3 is TGCGCCAGCAGCCTCTTTCAGGGGGCGAGCAACGAGCAGTACTTC.